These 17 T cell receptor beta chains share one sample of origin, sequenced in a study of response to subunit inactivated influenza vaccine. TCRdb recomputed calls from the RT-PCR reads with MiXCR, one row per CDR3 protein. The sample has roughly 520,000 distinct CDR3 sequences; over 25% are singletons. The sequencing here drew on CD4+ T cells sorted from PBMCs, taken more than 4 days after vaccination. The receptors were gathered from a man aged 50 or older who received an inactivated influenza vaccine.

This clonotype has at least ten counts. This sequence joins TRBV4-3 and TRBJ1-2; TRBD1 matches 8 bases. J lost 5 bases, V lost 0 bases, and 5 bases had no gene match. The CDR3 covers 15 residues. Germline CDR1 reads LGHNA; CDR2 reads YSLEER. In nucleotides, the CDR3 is TGCGCCAGCAGCCAAGAACCGACAGGGGTATATGGCTACACCTTC. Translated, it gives CASSQEPTGVYGYTF.

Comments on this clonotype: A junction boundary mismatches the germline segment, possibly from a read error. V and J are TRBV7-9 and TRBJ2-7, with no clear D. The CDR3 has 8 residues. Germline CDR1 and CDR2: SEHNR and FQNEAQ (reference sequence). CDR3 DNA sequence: TGTGCCAGCAGCCCTTCCTCGTTC. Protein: CASSPSSF.

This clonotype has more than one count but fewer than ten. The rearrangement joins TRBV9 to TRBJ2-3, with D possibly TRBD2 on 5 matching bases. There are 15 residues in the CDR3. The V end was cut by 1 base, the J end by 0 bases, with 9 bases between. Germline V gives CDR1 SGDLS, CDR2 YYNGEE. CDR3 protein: CASSVKGGSTDTQYF. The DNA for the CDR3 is TGTGCCAGCAGCGTAAAAGGCGGGAGCACAGATACGCAGTATTTT.

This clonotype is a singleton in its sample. CDR3 in amino acids: CASSYLGQDSGANVLTF. DNA of the CDR3: TGTGCCAGCAGTTACCTAGGACAAGACTCTGGGGCCAACGTCCTGACTTTC. The genes are TRBV6-5 and TRBJ2-6; D perhaps matches TRBD1 (5 bases). CDR1 is MNHEY, CDR2 SVGAGI, per germline. The length of the CDR3 is 17 residues. Between the trimmed V and J ends, which lost 2 bases and 0 bases, there was a span of 11 bases.

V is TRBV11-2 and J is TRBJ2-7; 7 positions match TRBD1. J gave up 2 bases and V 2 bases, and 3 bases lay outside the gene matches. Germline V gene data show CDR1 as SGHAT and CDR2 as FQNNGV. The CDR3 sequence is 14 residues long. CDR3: CASSLHRGPYEQYF. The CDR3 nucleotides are TGTGCCAGCAGCTTACACAGGGGTCCCTACGAGCAGTACTTC.

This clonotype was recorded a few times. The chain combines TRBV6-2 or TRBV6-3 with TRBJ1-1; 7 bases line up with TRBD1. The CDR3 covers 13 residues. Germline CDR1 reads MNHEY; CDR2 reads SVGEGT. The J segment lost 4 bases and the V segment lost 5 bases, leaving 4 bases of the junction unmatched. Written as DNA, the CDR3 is TGTGCCAGCAGTAAGACAGGGATCACTGAAGCTTTCTTT. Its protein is CASSKTGITEAFF.

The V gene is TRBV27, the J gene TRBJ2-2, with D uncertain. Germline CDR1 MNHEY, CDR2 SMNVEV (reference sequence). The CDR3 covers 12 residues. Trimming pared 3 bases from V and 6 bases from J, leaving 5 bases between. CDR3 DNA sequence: TGTGCCAGCAGTTTTATTGCCGGGGAGCTGTTTTTT. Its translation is CASSFIAGELFF.

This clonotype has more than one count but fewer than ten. For the CDR3, the DNA is TGTGCCAGCAGCTTAGATAGGGGGGACGAGCAGTACTTC. This gives the protein CASSLDRGDEQYF. The J gene is TRBJ2-7, the V gene TRBV11-2; the D gene could be TRBD1 or TRBD2 (6 bases each). This CDR3 has 13 amino acids. Per the germline V gene, CDR1 is SGHAT and CDR2 is FQNNGV. V was trimmed by 0 bases and J by 5 bases, leaving 8 bases between them.

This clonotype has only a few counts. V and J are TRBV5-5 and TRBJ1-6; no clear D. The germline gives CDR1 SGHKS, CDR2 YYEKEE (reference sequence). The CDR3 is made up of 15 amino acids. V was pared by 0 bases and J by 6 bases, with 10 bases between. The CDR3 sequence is CASSLGPESNSPLHF. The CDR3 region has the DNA TGTGCCAGCAGCTTGGGGCCGGAAAGTAATTCACCCCTCCACTTT.

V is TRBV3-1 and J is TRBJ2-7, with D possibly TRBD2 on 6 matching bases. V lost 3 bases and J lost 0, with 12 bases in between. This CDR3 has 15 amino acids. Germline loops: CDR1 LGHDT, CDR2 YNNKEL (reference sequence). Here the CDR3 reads CASSQGWRGSYEQYF. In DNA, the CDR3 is TGTGCCAGCAGCCAGGGCTGGCGGGGCTCCTACGAGCAGTACTTC.

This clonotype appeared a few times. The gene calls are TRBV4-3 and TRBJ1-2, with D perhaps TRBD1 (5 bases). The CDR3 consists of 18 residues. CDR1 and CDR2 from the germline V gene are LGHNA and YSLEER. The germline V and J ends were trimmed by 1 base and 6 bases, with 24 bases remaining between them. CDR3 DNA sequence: TGCGCCAGCAGCCAAGGAGTTGACAGCGGGCACCCCTCCAATGGCTACACCTTC. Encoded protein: CASSQGVDSGHPSNGYTF.

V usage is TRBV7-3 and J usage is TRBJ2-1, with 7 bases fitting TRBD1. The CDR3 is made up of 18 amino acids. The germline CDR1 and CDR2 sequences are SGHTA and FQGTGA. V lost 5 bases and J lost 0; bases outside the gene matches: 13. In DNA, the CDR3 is TGTGCCAGCAGCGCGTTATCGGGACAGCCGAGCTCCTACAATGAGCAGTTCTTC. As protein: CASSALSGQPSSYNEQFF.

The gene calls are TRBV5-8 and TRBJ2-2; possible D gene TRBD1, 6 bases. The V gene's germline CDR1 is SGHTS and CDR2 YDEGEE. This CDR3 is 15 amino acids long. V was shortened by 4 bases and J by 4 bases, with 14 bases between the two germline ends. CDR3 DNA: TGTGCCAGCAGCCTACCGGGACATCTCACCGGGGAGCTGTTTTTT. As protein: CASSLPGHLTGELFF.

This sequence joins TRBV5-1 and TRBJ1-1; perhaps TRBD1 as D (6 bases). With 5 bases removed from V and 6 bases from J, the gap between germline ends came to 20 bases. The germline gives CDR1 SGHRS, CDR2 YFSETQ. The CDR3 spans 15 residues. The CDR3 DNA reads TGCGCCAGCAGGAAATCGGGCTCGGGGGGCCCTGAAGCTTTCTTT. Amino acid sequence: CASRKSGSGGPEAFF.

Here the CDR3 reads CASRSRDSLNTEAFF. The CDR3 DNA is TGTGCCAGCAGATCCCGGGACAGTTTGAACACTGAAGCTTTCTTT. This chain connects TRBV7-9 to TRBJ1-1, with 7 bases matching TRBD1. This CDR3 is 15 amino acids long. CDR1 is SEHNR, CDR2 FQNEAQ, per germline (reference sequence). Trimming took 6 bases from V and 0 from J; bases not matched to a gene: 7.

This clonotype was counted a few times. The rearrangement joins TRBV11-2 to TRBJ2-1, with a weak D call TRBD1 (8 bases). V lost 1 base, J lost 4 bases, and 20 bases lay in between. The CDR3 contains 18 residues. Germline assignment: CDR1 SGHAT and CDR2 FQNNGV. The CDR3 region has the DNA TGTGCCAGCAGCTTAGTTTTCCGTACAGGGGGGGGGTACAATGAGCAGTTCTTC. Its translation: CASSLVFRTGGGYNEQFF.

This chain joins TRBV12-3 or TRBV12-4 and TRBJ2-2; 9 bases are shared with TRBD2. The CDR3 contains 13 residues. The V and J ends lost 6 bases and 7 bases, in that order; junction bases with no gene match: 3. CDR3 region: CASSGLASGELFF. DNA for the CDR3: TGTGCCAGCAGCGGACTAGCGAGCGGGGAGCTGTTTTTT.